The following is a T cell receptor (beta chain) sequence with its context. Its antigen is still unknown. The germline V gene encodes CDR1 MNHEY and CDR2 SMNVEV (reference sequence). Trimming cost V 3 bases and J 4 bases, with 16 bases left between them. The CDR3 has 15 residues. This sample was taken from a study of shared clonotypes between healthy human individuals. For the study at large: Each donor had three CD4 naive, three CD4 memory, two CD8 naive and one CD8 memory plate.

The assay was immunoSEQ multiplex PCR, and TCRdb's table has in-frame clones only and misses some. The table includes tens of thousands of clones, 62% detected once. Study-wide results and caveats: Clonotypes which were not shared had lower generation probabilities than clonotypes that all four donors shared.

This chain connects TRBV27 to TRBJ2-7; possibly TRBD2 for D (6 bases). The specimen was memory CD8+ T cells sorted from blood. Indicated subset: CD45RO+ cells pooled with CCR7-negative TemRA cells. The TCR sequence derives from a man aged 30 to 39 in good health. This chain's CDR3 is CASSFEAGTGYEQYF. The CDR3, as DNA: TGTGCCAGCAGTTTTGAGGCGGGAACCGGGTACGAGCAGTACTTC.